This T cell receptor beta chain comes out of a study of blood T cell repertoires in COVID-19. The overall study: COVID-19 samples, acute and convalescent, were from the United States, Italy and Spain. The cDNA or gDNA used as material had been derived from T cells, B-cell-depleted T cells, or PBMCs.

Germline values: CDR1 MDHEN, CDR2 SYDVKM. The CDR3 consists of 18 residues. Trimming took 3 bases from V and 0 from J, leaving 18 bases between them. In the original analysis: Amplified reference gene primers provided the basis for estimating nucleated cell counts. The protocol was immunoSEQ multiplex PCR, while the TCRdb copy is restricted to in-frame clones and leaves out a portion. For V, J and clone size, that table is used; D and trimming come from the DNA. In the table there are about 91,000 clones, about 76% of which are singletons. The source is a woman at least 80 years old with acute or convalescent COVID-19. This chain links TRBV28 with TRBJ2-4; a possible D gene is TRBD2 (6 bases). Sequencing used peripheral blood. CDR3 protein: CASSLGGLAGLAKNIQYF. Here the CDR3 DNA reads TGTGCCAGCAGTTTGGGGGGACTGGCGGGGCTAGCCAAAAACATTCAGTACTTC.